This T cell receptor (beta chain) was recorded in a study of vaccination effects on CD4 cells after COVID-19. The CDR3 runs 15 residues. Trimming cost V 0 bases and J 3 bases; bases outside gene matches: 1. Germline V gene data show CDR1 as SGDLS and CDR2 as YYNGEE. Antigen-specific CD4+ T cell clonotypes were called by their expansion after viral peptide-pool culture in ViraFEST. Cultured cells yielded isolated CD4+ T cells after around 10 days. The person had a PCR-confirmed SARS-CoV-2 infection during March to December 2020. The researchers cultured 1.5 million to 2.5 million PBMC per well with about 11 IU/ml IL-2 and roughly 9.2 ug/ml peptides. Broader study findings: In convalescents, spike-reactive clones (those seen post-vaccine) were mainly new vaccine-induced clones. Convalescent patients numbered few in the study; early post-infection timepoints were missing entirely.

On this clone: Antigen: not known.

Clones were sequenced by immunoSEQ multiplex PCR, and TCRdb holds only the in-frame ones, with some missing. The sample lists 42,000 or so clones, around 66% occurring once. The chain employs TRBV9 and TRBJ2-2; 8 bases match TRBD2. The TCR sequence derives from a human donor who had a prior SARS-CoV-2 infection. Sequencing used CD4+ T cells from PBMCs cultured with a peptide pool, obtained before COVID-19 vaccination. CDR3 nucleotide sequence: TGTGCCAGCAGCGTAGCGGGGGGGGACACCGGGGAGCTGTTTTTT. It encodes CASSVAGGDTGELFF.